Reported below is one T cell receptor beta chain. Its antigen is unknown. Clones were sequenced by immunoSEQ multiplex PCR, and TCRdb holds only the in-frame ones, with some missing. The repertoire holds about 350,000 clones, around 83% seen once, with 2.5% to 3.5% in the top ten. As to treatment: around 19 received Ad26.COV2.S at low or high dose, single or two shots; five or six received placebo; per-sample allocation not given. Specimen acquisition occurred on day 63 following the initial vaccine or placebo injection. Within Boston, the person who donated was an adult of 18-55 years. V was clipped by 1 base and J by 7 bases; unmatched bases: 9. CDR3 length equals 16 residues. Germline loops: CDR1 SGHTA, CDR2 FQGNSA. This sample was included in a study of Ad26.COV2.S vaccination and SARS-CoV-2 variants. Whole-study findings and limits: Spike-specific CD8+ and CD4+ T cell responses reportedly showed substantial breadth after vaccination. TCR breadth and depth analyses may have underestimated total T cell responses.

The V gene is TRBV7-2, the J gene TRBJ2-1; TRBD2 agrees at 8 bases. The receptor was isolated from a person aged 18-65 years who received the Ad26.COV2.S COVID-19 vaccine or a placebo. Sequencing used peripheral blood, obtained in a trial of Ad26.COV2.S vaccine versus placebo. This CDR3 is CASSLVRAGVGNEQFF. The CDR3 DNA sequence: TGTGCCAGCAGCTTAGTAAGAGCGGGAGTGGGAAATGAGCAGTTCTTC.